A selection of T cell receptor beta chains follows, all from one sample in a study of blood T cell repertoires in COVID-19. The protocol was immunoSEQ multiplex PCR, while the TCRdb copy is restricted to in-frame clones and leaves out a portion. The repertoire consists of about 160,000 clones, with 82% occurring once and the leading ten covering roughly 7%. The specimen was peripheral blood. These TCRs come from a woman in her thirties or forties with COVID-19, enrolled during active disease. Both conserved end residues are part of each CDR3. Each record gives: J gene, clone size, V gene, D gene, CDR3 protein, CDR3 DNA. A D gene is named only where the DNA matches it firmly. Size is stated for part of the rows, as once, few or many counts, or as a class when the clone is expanded.

j_call: TRBJ2-1; clone_size: once; v_call: TRBV28; d_call: NA; cdr3_aa: CASRPNRGSGLIEQFF; cdr3_nt: TGTGCCAGCAGACCAAACAGGGGCTCGGGACTTATTGAGCAGTTCTTC
j_call: TRBJ2-1; clone_size: NA; v_call: TRBV6-2/TRBV6-3; d_call: TRBD2; cdr3_aa: CASSTGGLYNEQFF; cdr3_nt: TGTGCCAGCAGTACGGGGGGATTGTACAATGAGCAGTTCTTC
j_call: TRBJ2-7; clone_size: NA; v_call: TRBV7-8; d_call: NA; cdr3_aa: CASSDPKIREPWEQYF; cdr3_nt: TGTGCCAGCAGTGACCCGAAGATCCGGGAACCCTGGGAGCAGTACTTC
j_call: TRBJ1-2; clone_size: few; v_call: TRBV21-1; d_call: NA; cdr3_aa: CASSTPTDRGEDYGYTF; cdr3_nt: TGTGCCAGCAGCACCCCAACCGACAGGGGGGAGGACTATGGCTACACCTTC
j_call: TRBJ1-2; clone_size: NA; v_call: TRBV5-1; d_call: TRBD1; cdr3_aa: CASSLLGQGWNGYTF; cdr3_nt: TGCGCCAGCAGCTTACTTGGACAGGGATGGAATGGCTACACCTTC
j_call: TRBJ2-5; clone_size: NA; v_call: TRBV3-1/TRBV3-2; d_call: NA; cdr3_aa: CASSQGFPDRQETQYF; cdr3_nt: TGTGCCAGCAGCCAAGGTTTCCCGGACAGACAAGAGACCCAGTACTTC
j_call: TRBJ2-3; clone_size: NA; v_call: TRBV29-1; d_call: TRBD1; cdr3_aa: CSVPGTGWAADTQYF; cdr3_nt: TGCAGCGTTCCCGGGACAGGGTGGGCGGCAGATACGCAGTATTTT
j_call: TRBJ2-1; clone_size: once; v_call: TRBV3-1/TRBV3-2; d_call: TRBD1; cdr3_aa: CASSDTGQGPYNEQFF; cdr3_nt: TGTGCCAGCAGCGACACGGGACAGGGGCCATACAATGAGCAGTTCTTC
j_call: TRBJ1-3; clone_size: NA; v_call: TRBV6-5; d_call: NA; cdr3_aa: CASSLVDTIYF; cdr3_nt: TGTGCCAGCAGTTTGGTAGACACCATATATTTT
j_call: TRBJ2-1; clone_size: NA; v_call: TRBV5-6; d_call: TRBD2; cdr3_aa: CASSLETSGGRHEQFF; cdr3_nt: TGTGCCAGCAGCCTAGAAACTAGCGGGGGGAGACATGAGCAGTTCTTC
j_call: TRBJ2-7; clone_size: NA; v_call: TRBV5-1; d_call: NA; cdr3_aa: CASSLSGNYEQYF; cdr3_nt: TGCGCCAGCAGCTTGTCTGGCAACTACGAGCAGTACTTC
j_call: TRBJ2-7; clone_size: few; v_call: TRBV5-1; d_call: TRBD2; cdr3_aa: CASSTSGNIYEQYF; cdr3_nt: TGCGCCAGCTCGACTAGCGGGAACATCTACGAGCAGTACTTC
j_call: TRBJ2-2; clone_size: NA; v_call: TRBV7-3; d_call: NA; cdr3_aa: CASSLLGAGPGELFF; cdr3_nt: TGTGCCAGCAGCTTATTAGGAGCAGGGCCCGGGGAGCTGTTTTTT
j_call: TRBJ2-2; clone_size: NA; v_call: TRBV7-3; d_call: TRBD2; cdr3_aa: CASSFGLADTGELFF; cdr3_nt: TGTGCCAGCAGCTTCGGACTAGCGGACACCGGGGAGCTGTTTTTT
j_call: TRBJ2-1; clone_size: few; v_call: TRBV7-2; d_call: NA; cdr3_aa: CASSASGGALSEQFF; cdr3_nt: TGTGCCAGCAGCGCGAGTGGGGGGGCTCTCTCGGAGCAGTTCTTC
j_call: TRBJ1-2; clone_size: few; v_call: TRBV15; d_call: NA; cdr3_aa: CATSRVQGGGYTF; cdr3_nt: TGTGCCACCAGCAGAGTGCAGGGCGGTGGCTACACCTTC
j_call: TRBJ2-7; clone_size: few; v_call: TRBV2; d_call: TRBD1; cdr3_aa: CASRRDRNYEQYF; cdr3_nt: TGTGCCAGCAGGAGGGACAGGAACTACGAGCAGTACTTC
j_call: TRBJ1-2; clone_size: NA; v_call: TRBV5-4; d_call: TRBD1; cdr3_aa: CASSPRTGAGGYTF; cdr3_nt: TGTGCCAGCAGCCCAAGGACAGGGGCTGGGGGCTACACCTTC
j_call: TRBJ2-3; clone_size: NA; v_call: TRBV5-6; d_call: NA; cdr3_aa: CASSGRESPRYF; cdr3_nt: TGTGCCAGCAGCGGCCGGGAGAGCCCCCGGTATTTT
j_call: TRBJ2-5; clone_size: NA; v_call: TRBV4-1; d_call: TRBD2; cdr3_aa: CASSPSGGTQETQYF; cdr3_nt: TGCGCCAGCAGCCCTAGCGGGGGGACCCAAGAGACCCAGTACTTC
j_call: TRBJ1-5; clone_size: once; v_call: TRBV30; d_call: TRBD1; cdr3_aa: CAWSAGTGGNQPQHF; cdr3_nt: TGTGCCTGGAGTGCCGGGACAGGGGGCAATCAGCCCCAGCATTTT
j_call: TRBJ1-2; clone_size: NA; v_call: TRBV5-6; d_call: TRBD1; cdr3_aa: CASSHDRGVNYGYTF; cdr3_nt: TGTGCCAGCAGCCACGACAGGGGAGTCAACTATGGCTACACCTTC
j_call: TRBJ1-2; clone_size: NA; v_call: TRBV3-1/TRBV3-2; d_call: NA; cdr3_aa: CASSQDPGVSYGYTF; cdr3_nt: TGTGCCAGCAGCCAAGATCCGGGGGTTAGCTATGGCTACACCTTC
j_call: TRBJ2-5; clone_size: NA; v_call: TRBV5-1; d_call: NA; cdr3_aa: CASSLDGRPQETQYF; cdr3_nt: TGCGCCAGCAGCTTGGATGGGCGCCCCCAAGAGACCCAGTACTTC
j_call: TRBJ1-2; clone_size: NA; v_call: TRBV20-1; d_call: NA; cdr3_aa: CSARADGYTF; cdr3_nt: TGCAGTGCTAGAGCGGATGGCTACACCTTC
j_call: TRBJ2-7; clone_size: NA; v_call: TRBV28; d_call: TRBD1; cdr3_aa: CASRTRQGRSEQYF; cdr3_nt: TGTGCCAGCAGAACTAGACAGGGCAGGTCCGAGCAGTACTTC
j_call: TRBJ2-1; clone_size: NA; v_call: TRBV6-1; d_call: NA; cdr3_aa: CASSEAPRVGDGQFF; cdr3_nt: TGTGCCAGCAGTGAAGCGCCCAGGGTAGGCGACGGGCAGTTCTTC
j_call: TRBJ1-6; clone_size: NA; v_call: TRBV6-5; d_call: TRBD1; cdr3_aa: CASRNRGRGSPLHF; cdr3_nt: TGTGCCAGCAGAAACAGGGGGCGAGGTTCACCCCTCCACTTT
j_call: TRBJ1-1; clone_size: NA; v_call: TRBV5-4; d_call: NA; cdr3_aa: CASSRQTLNTEAFF; cdr3_nt: TGTGCCAGCAGCCGACAGACTCTGAACACTGAAGCTTTCTTT
j_call: TRBJ2-1; clone_size: few; v_call: TRBV9; d_call: TRBD2; cdr3_aa: CASSARGLAGDNEQFF; cdr3_nt: TGTGCCAGCAGCGCTCGTGGACTAGCGGGAGATAATGAGCAGTTCTTC
j_call: TRBJ1-1; clone_size: NA; v_call: TRBV6-5; d_call: TRBD1; cdr3_aa: CASSYPSGTGSFEAFF; cdr3_nt: TGTGCCAGCAGTTACCCCTCCGGGACAGGGTCTTTTGAAGCTTTCTTT
j_call: TRBJ2-5; clone_size: NA; v_call: TRBV30; d_call: NA; cdr3_aa: CAWTPGKTQYF; cdr3_nt: TGTGCCTGGACCCCGGGGAAGACCCAGTACTTC
j_call: TRBJ1-1; clone_size: NA; v_call: TRBV7-8; d_call: NA; cdr3_aa: CASSLRIGRTVEAFF; cdr3_nt: TGTGCCAGCAGCTTGAGGATCGGCCGAACCGTTGAAGCTTTCTTT
j_call: TRBJ1-6; clone_size: NA; v_call: TRBV30; d_call: TRBD1; cdr3_aa: CAWSVNRGSNSPLHF; cdr3_nt: TGTGCCTGGAGTGTAAACAGGGGATCTAATTCACCCCTCCACTTT
j_call: TRBJ1-6; clone_size: NA; v_call: TRBV6-5; d_call: NA; cdr3_aa: CASTLGDSYNSPLHF; cdr3_nt: TGTGCCAGCACCTTAGGGGACTCCTATAATTCACCCCTCCACTTT
j_call: TRBJ2-6; clone_size: NA; v_call: TRBV7-9; d_call: NA; cdr3_aa: CASSFGAAPVSGANVLTF; cdr3_nt: TGTGCCAGCAGCTTTGGGGCAGCGCCTGTCTCTGGGGCCAACGTCCTGACTTTC
j_call: TRBJ2-3; clone_size: NA; v_call: TRBV2; d_call: NA; cdr3_aa: CATQTTQGADTQYF; cdr3_nt: TGTGCCACCCAGACGACACAGGGAGCAGATACGCAGTATTTT
j_call: TRBJ1-2; clone_size: NA; v_call: TRBV19; d_call: NA; cdr3_aa: CASNLRVNYGYTF; cdr3_nt: TGTGCCAGTAACCTCAGGGTGAACTATGGCTACACCTTC
j_call: TRBJ1-2; clone_size: NA; v_call: TRBV6-5; d_call: NA; cdr3_aa: CASSHGAGYTF; cdr3_nt: TGTGCCAGCAGCCATGGGGCCGGCTACACCTTC
j_call: TRBJ2-7; clone_size: NA; v_call: TRBV19; d_call: NA; cdr3_aa: CASRTTGGYEQYF; cdr3_nt: TGTGCCAGTAGAACTACCGGCGGCTACGAGCAGTACTTC
j_call: TRBJ2-6; clone_size: NA; v_call: TRBV27; d_call: NA; cdr3_aa: CASSLDSGWGANVLTF; cdr3_nt: TGTGCCAGCAGTTTGGACAGCGGTTGGGGGGCCAACGTCCTGACTTTC
j_call: TRBJ2-3; clone_size: NA; v_call: TRBV14; d_call: TRBD2; cdr3_aa: CASSQFSGGAYGDTQYF; cdr3_nt: TGTGCCAGCAGCCAATTTAGCGGGGGGGCCTATGGAGATACGCAGTATTTT
j_call: TRBJ1-5; clone_size: NA; v_call: TRBV30; d_call: NA; cdr3_aa: CAWGQNQPQHF; cdr3_nt: TGTGCCTGGGGTCAAAATCAGCCCCAGCATTTT
j_call: TRBJ1-1; clone_size: NA; v_call: TRBV19; d_call: TRBD1; cdr3_aa: CASFHRTGGAVNTEAFF; cdr3_nt: TGTGCCAGTTTTCACCGGACAGGGGGCGCGGTGAACACTGAAGCTTTCTTT
j_call: TRBJ2-7; clone_size: NA; v_call: TRBV5-1; d_call: TRBD1; cdr3_aa: CASSLAGGSYEQYF; cdr3_nt: TGCGCCAGCAGCTTAGCAGGGGGATCCTACGAGCAGTACTTC
j_call: TRBJ2-1; clone_size: few; v_call: TRBV5-5; d_call: NA; cdr3_aa: CASSPTVVNEQFF; cdr3_nt: TGTGCCAGCAGCCCAACAGTTGTGAATGAGCAGTTCTTC
j_call: TRBJ2-3; clone_size: NA; v_call: TRBV9; d_call: NA; cdr3_aa: CASSVNGQGGSTDTQYF; cdr3_nt: TGTGCCAGCAGCGTAAATGGTCAGGGGGGAAGCACAGATACGCAGTATTTT
j_call: TRBJ2-1; clone_size: NA; v_call: TRBV28; d_call: TRBD2; cdr3_aa: CASSRLAGGSYNEQFF; cdr3_nt: TGTGCCAGCAGTCGCCTAGCGGGAGGTTCCTACAATGAGCAGTTCTTC